This T cell receptor beta chain was identified during a study of regulatory T cells in long-lasting Graves disease. Worth noting for this clonotype: Its antigen is currently unknown.

To make TCR beta libraries, researchers used iRepertoire HTBI primers and Arm-PCR of CDR3 regions. In TCRdb, the multiplex PCR reads were re-called with MiXCR into one record per CDR3 protein. Here the sample spans under 400,000 distinct CDR3 sequences, about a sixth being singletons. The V and J ends lost 6 bases and 2 bases, in that order; junction bases with no gene match: 10. This CDR3 has 16 amino acids. Study outcomes and limitations: Rather than thyroid tissue, only peripheral blood underwent study. Lower TCR diversity characterized persistent Graves' patients relative to newly diagnosed patients. TRBV28 was favored in persistent disease, as were TRBJ1-2 and TRBJ2-5.

Time point described: newly diagnosed GD, antithyroid drugs for less than 3 months. There was RNA extracted from PBMCs, and the TCR library was made from it. The sample was also linked to a second study, of T cells in Graves' hyperthyroidism and ophthalmopathy. This second study says: Carried out on the TCR CDR3, a first-round RT-PCR used the HTBI primer set.

The chain carries TRBV12-3 or TRBV12-4 and TRBJ1-5; 7 nucleotides agree with TRBD1. The sequences come from peripheral blood mononuclear cells (PBMCs), collected at new diagnosis, from a patient treated with antithyroid drugs. This receptor was obtained from a man aged 35-49 years with Graves disease. CDR3 region: CASRSGGRGGNQPQHF. As DNA, the CDR3 is TGTGCCAGCAGGTCAGGGGGGCGCGGGGGCAATCAGCCCCAGCATTTT.